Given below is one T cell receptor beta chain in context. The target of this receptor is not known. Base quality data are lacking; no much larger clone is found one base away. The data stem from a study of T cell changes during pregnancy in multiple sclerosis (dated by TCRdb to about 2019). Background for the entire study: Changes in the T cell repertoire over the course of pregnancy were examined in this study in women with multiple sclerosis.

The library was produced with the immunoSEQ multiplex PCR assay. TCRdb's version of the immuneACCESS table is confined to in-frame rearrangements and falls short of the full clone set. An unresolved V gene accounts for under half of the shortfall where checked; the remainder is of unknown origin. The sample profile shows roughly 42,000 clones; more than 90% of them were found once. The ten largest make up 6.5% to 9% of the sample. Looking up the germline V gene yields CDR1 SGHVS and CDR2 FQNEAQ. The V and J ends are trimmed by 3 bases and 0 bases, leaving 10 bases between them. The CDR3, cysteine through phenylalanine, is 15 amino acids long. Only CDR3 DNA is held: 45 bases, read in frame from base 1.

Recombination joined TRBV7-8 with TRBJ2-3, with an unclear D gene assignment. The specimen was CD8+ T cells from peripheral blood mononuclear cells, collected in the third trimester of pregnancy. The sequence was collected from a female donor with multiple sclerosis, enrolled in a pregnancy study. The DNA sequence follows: TGTGCCAGCAGCTTGGGCGTGGCTAGCACAGATACGCAGTATTTT. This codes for CASSLGVASTDTQYF. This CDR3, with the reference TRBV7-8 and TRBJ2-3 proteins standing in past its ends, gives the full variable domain GAGVSQSPRYKVAKRGQDVALRCDPISGHVSLFWYQQALGQGPEFLTYFQNEAQLDKSGLPSDRFFAERPEGSVSTLKIQRTQQEDSAVYLCASSLGVASTDTQYFGPGTRLTVL.